Sequencing of this T cell receptor beta chain was carried out in a study of shared clonotypes between healthy human individuals. Study in general: Each donor's CD8 memory used one plate, CD8 naive two, each CD4 subset three.

Using immunoSEQ multiplex PCR, the repertoire was profiled, and TCRdb retains in-frame clones only, with some absent. Found here are hundreds of thousands of clones, 96% of them singletons; the top ten hold about 0.12%. Trimming pared 3 bases from V and 2 bases from J, leaving 19 bases between. From germline, CDR1 is PRHDT and CDR2 FYEKMQ (reference sequence). CDR3 length: 17 amino acids. CD45RO-negative cells were positively selected for CCR7, leaving out terminally differentiated effector memory CD45RA+ cells. The study drew all its donors from Caucasian adults living in Nashville, Tennessee. The TCR originated in a woman aged 25 to 39 in good health. This chain connects TRBV13 to TRBJ1-2; the D gene is possibly TRBD1 (5 bases). Sequencing used naive CD8+ T cells sorted from blood. The CDR3 sequence is CASSFAHLLQENYGYTF. In DNA, the CDR3 is TGTGCCAGCAGCTTCGCTCACCTCCTACAGGAGAACTATGGCTACACCTTC.